This entry lists 16 T cell receptor beta chains sequenced from one sample in a study of blood T cell repertoires in COVID-19. Sequencing was performed with immunoSEQ multiplex PCR; in TCRdb, only in-frame clones are kept and a portion is missing. Of some 220,000 clones in the sample, 70% to 90% are singletons; the top ten hold about 2.5%. Sample: peripheral blood. Receptors originate from a woman in her 70s with COVID-19, enrolled during active disease.

The chain recombines TRBV3-1 (or the pseudogene TRBV3-2) with TRBJ2-2, with 7 bases lining up with TRBD2. There are 15 residues in the CDR3. Per the germline V gene, CDR1 is LGHDT and CDR2 is YNNKEL (reference sequence). V lost 8 bases to trimming and J lost 1 base; unmatched junction nucleotides: 7. The CDR3 sequence: CASRGAGKNTGELFF. The DNA of the CDR3 is TGTGCCAGCCGCGGAGCGGGGAAGAACACCGGGGAGCTGTTTTTT.

This clone was seen once. The chain is built from TRBV5-1 and TRBJ2-7; 8 bases fit TRBD1. The ends lost 2 bases at V and 3 bases at J; junction bases unmatched: 7. Germline CDR1 reads SGHRS; CDR2 reads YFSETQ. The CDR3 length is 15 residues. This CDR3 reads CASSFGTGFFYEQYF. Written as DNA, the CDR3 is TGCGCCAGCAGCTTTGGGACAGGTTTTTTCTACGAGCAGTACTTC. The whole variable domain, remainder taken from reference TRBV5-1 and TRBJ2-7, is KAGVTQTPRYLIKTRGQQVTLSCSPISGHRSVSWYQQTPGQGLQFLFEYFSETQRNKGNFPGRFSGRQFSNSRSEMNVSTLELGDSALYLCASSFGTGFFYEQYFGPGTRLTVT.

The gene calls are TRBV19 and TRBJ2-3; TRBD2 aligns across 7 bases. Germline trimming cut 5 bases from V and 3 bases from J; bases unmatched to any gene: 8. This CDR3 contains 15 residues. Germline V gene sequence: CDR1 LNHDA, CDR2 SQIVND (reference sequence). The CDR3, as DNA: TGTGCCAGTAGTTCTCGGGAGGCAGGGACAGATACGCAGTATTTT. Amino acids: CASSSREAGTDTQYF.

The chain employs TRBV19 and TRBJ1-2, with a tentative D call TRBD1 (5 bases). Trimming removed 3 bases at V and 1 base at J, with 12 bases between. This CDR3 contains 15 residues. Germline V gene lookup returns CDR1 LNHDA and CDR2 SQIVND (reference sequence). Written as DNA, the CDR3 is TGTGCCAGTAGTATTCTATCCGACAGTAACTATGGCTACACCTTC. Amino acids: CASSILSDSNYGYTF. Combining the CDR3 with reference TRBV19 and TRBJ1-2 gives the whole variable domain DGGITQSPKYLFRKEGQNVTLSCEQNLNHDAMYWYRQDPGQGLRLIYYSQIVNDFQKGDIAEGYSVSREKKESFPLTVTSAQKNPTAFYLCASSILSDSNYGYTFGSGTRLTVV.

The gene calls are TRBV11-3 and TRBJ2-2, with 8 bases lining up with TRBD2. Trimming cost V 5 bases and J 6 bases; bases outside gene matches: 11. CDR3 size: 16 residues. CDR1 and CDR2 from the germline V gene are SGHNT and YENEEA. CDR3 residues: CASSPRAGAGAGELFF. The DNA for the CDR3 is TGTGCCAGCAGCCCCAGAGCGGGAGCGGGGGCCGGGGAGCTGTTTTTT. Full variable domain (remainder filled in from reference TRBV11-3 and TRBJ2-2): EAGVVQSPRYKIIEKKQPVAFWCNPISGHNTLYWYLQNLGQGPELLIRYENEEAVDDSQLPKDRFSAERLKGVDSTLKIQPAELGDSAVYLCASSPRAGAGAGELFFGEGSRLTVL.

This clone was counted a single time. V gene TRBV7-3 combines with J gene TRBJ2-3; no clear D gene. The V gene's germline CDR1 is SGHTA and CDR2 FQGTGA. V lost 2 bases and J lost 3, with 6 bases in between. This CDR3 region has 13 residues. The DNA for the CDR3 is TGTGCCAGCAGCTTAGAAGCAACAGATACGCAGTATTTT. Encoded protein: CASSLEATDTQYF.

CDR3 amino acids: CATSSYRAYSNQPQHF. As DNA, the CDR3 is TGTGCCACCAGCAGCTACAGGGCTTATAGCAATCAGCCCCAGCATTTT. The chain uses TRBV15 and TRBJ1-5; D is possibly TRBD1 (6 bases). V lost 3 bases, J lost 0 bases, and 12 bases lay in between. The CDR3 has 16 residues. Germline V gene lookup returns CDR1 LNHNV and CDR2 YYDKDF (reference sequence).

V usage is TRBV6-1 and J usage is TRBJ1-6; 7 nucleotides line up with TRBD1. V gave up 1 base and J gave up 9 bases; unmatched junction bases: 12. Germline V gene data show CDR1 as MNHNS and CDR2 as SASEGT. CDR3 length equals 17 residues. The CDR3 DNA follows: TGTGCCAGCAGTGAAGTGGGGCCTTTAGGGGGCTTTTCACCCCTCCACTTT. Translated, it gives CASSEVGPLGGFSPLHF.

The J gene is TRBJ1-1, the V gene TRBV5-1, with 7 bases aligning to TRBD1. Looked up from germline, CDR1 is SGHRS and CDR2 is YFSETQ. Trimming removed 7 bases from V and 0 bases from J; junction bases left unmatched: 6. The CDR3 covers 14 residues. The CDR3 DNA is TGCGCCAGCGGGTTTGGACAGGTGAACACTGAAGCTTTCTTT. As protein: CASGFGQVNTEAFF.

V is TRBV11-3 and J is TRBJ1-3; TRBD1 is a possible D gene (6 bases). CDR1 and CDR2 (germline): SGHNT, YENEEA. CDR3 length: 13 amino acids. Trimming removed 8 bases from V and 2 bases from J, with 10 bases in between. The CDR3 sequence: CASSQGAGNTIYF. The DNA for the CDR3 is TGTGCCAGCTCACAGGGTGCTGGAAACACCATATATTTT.

The J gene is TRBJ1-6, the V gene TRBV27; D is undetermined. The germline V gene encodes CDR1 MNHEY and CDR2 SMNVEV (reference sequence). The CDR3 spans 14 residues. V lost 1 base, J lost 6 bases, and 7 bases lay in between. In DNA, the CDR3 is TGTGCCAGCAGTTTATGGCCCTTTAATTCACCCCTCCACTTT. This sequence encodes CASSLWPFNSPLHF.

This clone was observed a handful of times. The chain's CDR3 is CASSLAQGALEKLFF. CDR3 sequence (DNA): TGTGCCAGCAGCTTGGCGCAGGGGGCGCTTGAAAAACTGTTTTTT. The chain employs TRBV5-8 and TRBJ1-4, with 8 positions matching TRBD1. The junction had 5 bases not matched to a gene; V was cut back by 0 bases and J by 7 bases. The germline V gene encodes CDR1 SGHTS and CDR2 YDEGEE. The CDR3 sequence is 15 residues long.

The rearrangement links TRBV7-2 to TRBJ1-4; D unclear. Germline CDR1 reads SGHTA; CDR2 reads FQGNSA. The CDR3 totals 14 residues. Trimming pared 3 bases from V and 7 bases from J, leaving 12 bases between. The CDR3 protein is CASSLGVEAEKLFF. CDR3 nucleotides: TGTGCCAGCAGCTTGGGCGTTGAAGCTGAAAAACTGTTTTTT.

V and J are TRBV20-1 and TRBJ1-1; no reliable D call. Looked up from germline, CDR1 is DFQATT and CDR2 is SNEGSKA (reference sequence). V dropped 3 bases and J dropped 10 bases, with 12 bases sitting between them. The CDR3 has 11 residues. CDR3: CSARRVDGAFF. CDR3 sequence (DNA): TGCAGTGCTAGGAGGGTGGACGGAGCTTTCTTT.

This clone was found once. This chain connects TRBV9 to TRBJ2-3; perhaps TRBD2 as D (6 bases). The V and J ends lost 4 bases and 1 base respectively, with 19 bases between them. Germline V gene sequence: CDR1 SGDLS, CDR2 YYNGEE. This CDR3 region has 17 residues. This chain's CDR3 is CASSPRGGADRTDTQYF. CDR3 sequence (DNA): TGTGCCAGCAGCCCTCGCGGAGGGGCCGACCGCACAGATACGCAGTATTTT.

The chain links TRBV7-2 to TRBJ2-1, with 11 bases identical to TRBD2. Per the germline V gene, CDR1 is SGHTA and CDR2 is FQGNSA. CDR3 length equals 14 residues. Trimming cost V 1 base and J 7 bases; bases outside gene matches: 0. This CDR3 is CASSLGTSGNEQFF. The CDR3 region has the DNA TGTGCCAGCAGCTTAGGGACTAGCGGGAATGAGCAGTTCTTC. Full variable domain (rest looked up from reference TRBV7-2 and TRBJ2-1): GAGVSQSPSNKVTEKGKDVELRCDPISGHTALYWYRQSLGQGLEFLIYFQGNSAPDKSGLPSDRFSAERTGGSVSTLTIQRTQQEDSAVYLCASSLGTSGNEQFFGPGTRLTVL.